The rows below give T cell receptor beta chains drawn from one sample of a study of blood T cell repertoires in COVID-19. The protocol was immunoSEQ multiplex PCR, while the TCRdb copy is restricted to in-frame clones and leaves out a portion. The sample shows 150,000 to 200,000 clones, more than 75% of them seen only once. Source material: peripheral blood. The source is a human donor in a cohort sampled during active COVID-19. Each CDR3 is given with its conserved first and last residue. Size values are once, few and many counts, or a class for expanded clones, and some rows have none.

-	TRBJ1-2	TRBV28	CASHPMQGLYYGYTF
once	TRBJ1-4	TRBV5-1	CASSPDSPATNEKLFF
-	TRBJ1-2	TRBV7-2	CASTDRRGAWGYTF
-	TRBJ2-5	TRBV9	CASSVGGGQETQYF
-	TRBJ2-4	TRBV7-9	CASSLAGGDIQYF
-	TRBJ2-7	TRBV25-1	CASVGWGTSYEQYF
-	TRBJ2-2	TRBV6-5	CASSSGTIVTGELFF
once	TRBJ2-1	TRBV6-5	CASSYGQGAVNEQFF
-	TRBJ2-7	TRBV3-1/TRBV3-2	CASSRGQGWTEQYF
-	TRBJ2-7	TRBV7-2	CASSTTSGSGAYEQYF
-	TRBJ1-5	TRBV6-2/TRBV6-3	CASSYSVWDRSNQPQHF
few	TRBJ2-7	TRBV30	CAWRGQWEQYF
-	TRBJ2-3	TRBV18	CASSPPGLAGVMDTQYF
-	TRBJ2-1	TRBV5-1	CASSLEGGSTYNEQFF
-	TRBJ1-2	TRBV7-9	CASSSADGGERGYTF
once	TRBJ2-5	TRBV3-1/TRBV3-2	CASSQDRRGVYF
once	TRBJ2-7	TRBV30	CAWSVDKSYEQYF
-	TRBJ2-1	TRBV11-3	CASSLTDHSGELNEQFF
-	TRBJ2-1	TRBV29-1	CSVEGVRVRGEQFF
-	TRBJ1-4	TRBV10-1	CASTPRQGRGYQTNEKLFF
-	TRBJ2-1	TRBV4-3	CASSQDRRQGANNEQFF
-	TRBJ1-2	TRBV18	CASSPFSGGEGYTF
-	TRBJ2-7	TRBV7-2	CASSWPQAGGGRSYEQYF
-	TRBJ1-2	TRBV3-1/TRBV3-2	CASSRIDSSYGYTF
once	TRBJ1-4	TRBV7-9	CASSQGRTNEKLFF
-	TRBJ2-5	TRBV7-9	CASSPEQYQETQYF
-	TRBJ1-1	TRBV6-6	CASSDPWGRAFF
-	TRBJ2-5	TRBV28	CASSFPRGGGSETQYF
-	TRBJ2-7	TRBV23-1	CASSQSRQGSYEQYF
-	TRBJ1-1	TRBV5-4	CASRTSGTTNTEAFF
once	TRBJ1-5	TRBV7-2	CASSLGPGGGNQPQHF
-	TRBJ2-7	TRBV5-1	CASSLGASYEQYF
-	TRBJ2-7	TRBV16	CASSQSNREQYF
-	TRBJ2-1	TRBV9	CASSGGPLAGSYNEQFF